This TCR beta chain was obtained from a study of vaccination and CD4 T cells after COVID-19. Background on the study: Several convalescent cases were mild and one was severe, and all had been SARS-CoV-2 positive by nasal swab PCR.

A word on this clonotype: No antigen is known for it.

The assay that was used to sequence DNA from cultured CD4+ T cells was the Oncomine TCR Beta short-read assay. TCRdb recomputed calls from the PCR reads with MiXCR, one row per CDR3 protein. The sample consists of roughly 10,000 distinct CDR3 sequences, about 44% of them appearing once. As to treatment: roughly 10-day PBMC culture with coronavirus spike peptide pools or control peptides (ViraFEST assay). ViraFEST used peptide pools to expand antigen-specific T cells before TCR sequencing. There are 13 residues in the CDR3. Between the trimmed V and J ends, which lost 2 bases and 3 bases, there was a span of 6 bases. Germline V gene lookup returns CDR1 SGHRS and CDR2 YFSETQ.

The sequenced sample was CD4+ T cells from blood, cultured in vitro. This receptor was identified in a human donor who had recovered from COVID-19. The rearrangement joins TRBV5-1 to TRBJ1-5; no reliable D call. CDR3 residues: CASSLMPNQPQHF. DNA of the CDR3: TGCGCCAGCAGCTTAATGCCCAATCAGCCCCAGCATTTT.